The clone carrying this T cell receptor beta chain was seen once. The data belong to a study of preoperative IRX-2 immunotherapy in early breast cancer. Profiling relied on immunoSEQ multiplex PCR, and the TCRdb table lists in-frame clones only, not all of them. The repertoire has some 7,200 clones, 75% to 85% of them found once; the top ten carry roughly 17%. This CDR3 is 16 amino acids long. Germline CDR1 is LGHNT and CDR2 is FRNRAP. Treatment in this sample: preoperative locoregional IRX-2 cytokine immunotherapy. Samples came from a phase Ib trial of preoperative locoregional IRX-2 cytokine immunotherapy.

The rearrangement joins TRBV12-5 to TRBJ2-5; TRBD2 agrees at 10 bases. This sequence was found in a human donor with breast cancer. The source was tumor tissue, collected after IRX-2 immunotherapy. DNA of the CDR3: TGTGCCAGCACCCCCGGGATTGCTAGCGGGGGTGAGACCCAGTACTTC. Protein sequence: CASTPGIASGGETQYF.